Listed below are T cell receptor beta chains from one sample, sequenced in a study of beta chain features in type 1 diabetes. TCRdb's copy holds only in-frame clones and misses some; the assay was immunoSEQ multiplex PCR. The sample has roughly 150,000 clones; around 63% are singletons. The material sequenced was naive CD4+ T cells from blood. The receptors here all came from a man aged 25 to 40 with type 1 diabetes. The CDR3 runs from the conserved cysteine through the conserved F or W. A D gene is named only where the DNA matches it firmly. Clone size is given for some rows only: seen once, a few or many times, or a class if the clone is expanded.

cdr3_aa cdr3_nt clone_size j_call d_call v_call
CAWRRDSLSNTEAFF TGTGCCTGGAGACGGGACAGCCTATCGAACACTGAAGCTTTCTTT once TRBJ1-1 TRBD1 TRBV30
CASSLGEGNTEAFF TGTGCCAGCAGCTTAGGAGAGGGAAACACTGAAGCTTTCTTT . TRBJ1-1 . TRBV7-9
CASSVAPSTDTQYF TGTGCCAGCAGCGTAGCCCCTAGCACAGATACGCAGTATTTT . TRBJ2-3 . TRBV9
CASSPLGTDTQYF TGTGCCAGTAGCCCCTTGGGAACAGATACGCAGTATTTT . TRBJ2-3 . TRBV19
CASSLDAGTGENGNTIYF TGTGCCAGCAGCTTAGACGCAGGGACAGGGGAGAATGGAAACACCATATATTTT . TRBJ1-3 TRBD1 TRBV7-2
CATSRGGNYEQFF TGTGCCACCAGCAGAGGAGGTAATTATGAGCAGTTCTTC . TRBJ2-1 . TRBV15
CASSPTGQGALGTQYF TGTGCCAGCAGTCCGACAGGACAGGGGGCGCTTGGGACCCAGTACTTC . TRBJ2-5 TRBD1 TRBV28
CSVEAPSRAGEQYF TGCAGCGTTGAAGCACCCTCCAGGGCTGGCGAGCAGTACTTC few TRBJ2-7 . TRBV29-1
CASSYRAGGYNEQFF TGTGCCAGCAGCTACCGAGCGGGCGGCTACAATGAGCAGTTCTTC . TRBJ2-1 . TRBV11-2
CASTRVRDRGPTDTQYF TGTGCCAGCACCCGGGTCCGGGACAGGGGTCCAACAGATACGCAGTATTTT . TRBJ2-3 TRBD1 TRBV28
CASSLLPGNTQYF TGTGCCAGCAGCCTCCTACCTGGGAATACGCAGTATTTT . TRBJ2-3 . TRBV7-2
CASRTGDKETQYF TGTGCCAGCAGGACAGGGGACAAAGAGACCCAGTACTTC . TRBJ2-5 TRBD1 TRBV27
CAWSVLARDRTNYGYTF TGTGCCTGGAGTGTATTAGCCCGGGACAGAACTAACTATGGCTACACCTTC . TRBJ1-2 TRBD1 TRBV30
CASSYGIDRSQETQYF TGTGCCAGCAGCTACGGTATCGACAGGTCCCAAGAGACCCAGTACTTC . TRBJ2-5 . TRBV7-8
CSVATQSSGNTIYF TGCAGCGTTGCGACACAGAGCTCTGGAAACACCATATATTTT . TRBJ1-3 . TRBV29-1
CSVEDRRQGGETQYF TGCAGCGTTGAAGATCGTAGGCAGGGAGGGGAGACCCAGTACTTC few TRBJ2-5 TRBD2 TRBV29-1
CSGRGQQNTEAFF TGCAGCGGGCGGGGCCAGCAGAACACTGAAGCTTTCTTT . TRBJ1-1 . TRBV29-1
CASRSGGARHEQYF TGTGCCAGCAGGTCGGGGGGAGCCCGACACGAGCAGTACTTC . TRBJ2-7 TRBD2 TRBV7-2
CASRLKGGASAGELFF TGTGCCAGCAGACTGAAGGGGGGCGCCAGCGCCGGGGAGCTGTTTTTT . TRBJ2-2 . TRBV27
CASKEVQGNEQYF TGTGCCAGCAAAGAGGTACAGGGAAACGAGCAGTACTTC . TRBJ2-7 . TRBV2
CASSHRTGQETQYF TGTGCCAGCAGCCACCGGACAGGCCAAGAGACCCAGTACTTC . TRBJ2-5 TRBD1 TRBV2
CASSPRDRGKRTGELFF TGTGCCAGCAGTCCACGGGACAGGGGAAAGCGCACCGGGGAGCTGTTTTTT . TRBJ2-2 TRBD1 TRBV28
CASSLVELSETQYF TGTGCCAGCAGCTTAGTTGAGCTCAGTGAGACCCAGTACTTC few TRBJ2-5 . TRBV7-2
CSASSNNEQFF TGCAGTGCTAGTTCCAACAATGAGCAGTTCTTC . TRBJ2-1 . TRBV20-1
CASSRADTDTQYF TGTGCCAGCAGTAGGGCGGACACAGATACGCAGTATTTT . TRBJ2-3 . TRBV27
CASTFRTVPRETQYF TGTGCCAGCACTTTCCGGACAGTCCCTCGAGAGACCCAGTACTTC . TRBJ2-5 . TRBV2
CASSLARGLDTDTQYF TGTGCCAGCAGCTTAGCTCGGGGGCTGGACACAGATACGCAGTATTTT . TRBJ2-3 . TRBV7-9
CSALGGTEAFF TGCAGTGCTTTGGGGGGCACTGAAGCTTTCTTT . TRBJ1-1 . TRBV20-1
CSGGSRVDIQYF TGCAGCGGTGGAAGCAGGGTTGACATTCAGTACTTC . TRBJ2-4 . TRBV29-1
CASSQGPGDYEQYF TGCGCCAGCAGCCAGGGGCCGGGGGATTACGAGCAGTACTTC . TRBJ2-7 . TRBV4-3
CSAGRGSPLHF TGCAGTGCGGGCAGAGGGTCACCCCTCCACTTT . TRBJ1-6 . TRBV20-1
CASSLPGQGGNSPLHF TGTGCCAGCAGTTTACCGGGGCAGGGGGGTAATTCACCCCTCCACTTT few TRBJ1-6 TRBD1 TRBV28